This TCR beta chain is drawn from a study of sequential checkpoint blockade in melanoma. Study information: Arm A got nivolumab then ipilimumab; arm B the reverse, 1:1.

Treatment described: randomized to nivolumab then ipilimumab (arm A) or the reverse (arm B). From thawed PBMCs, live CD3+CD8+ cells negative for CD19 and CD56 were sorted. This CDR3 has 16 residues. CDR1 and CDR2 (germline): SGHVS, FQNEAQ. J gave up 5 bases and V 1 base, and 6 bases lay outside the gene matches. The data were produced by immunoSEQ multiplex PCR, yet TCRdb's version contains in-frame clones alone and is incomplete. The data hold 30,000 to 35,000 clones, with roughly 84% observed a single time. The clonotype originates from a human donor with melanoma. The sequences come from CD8+ T cells sorted from blood (inferred from file names), collected from a patient given nivolumab and ipilimumab in sequence. This chain connects TRBV7-8 to TRBJ2-2, with 8 bases fitting TRBD2. This chain's CDR3 is CASSLVVLAGTGELFF. In DNA, the CDR3 is TGTGCCAGCAGCTTAGTTGTCTTAGCGGGGACCGGGGAGCTGTTTTTT.